Listed here are 28 T cell receptor beta chains from one sample, sequenced in a study of control samples from healthy donors and cancer patients. Here immunoSEQ multiplex PCR was the method, and the copy in TCRdb shows in-frame clones only, minus some. The sample carries roughly 100,000 clones, 92% recorded once. Sequenced input: blood. The receptor set was obtained from a woman aged 18-29 years in good health.

The rearrangement uses TRBV3-1 (or the pseudogene TRBV3-2) and TRBJ2-1; no definite D call. From germline, CDR1 is LGHDT and CDR2 YNNKEL (reference sequence). The V and J ends lost 4 bases and 2 bases respectively, with 9 bases between them. The CDR3 totals 14 residues. CDR3 protein: CASSRWGTYNEQFF. Here the CDR3 DNA reads TGTGCCAGCAGCCGATGGGGAACCTACAATGAGCAGTTCTTC.

V is TRBV3-1 (or the pseudogene TRBV3-2) and J is TRBJ1-1; 8 bases fit TRBD1. There are 17 residues in the CDR3. V trimming: 4 bases; J trimming: 3 bases; junction bases outside the gene matches: 13. CDR1 LGHDT and CDR2 YNNKEL come from the germline V gene (reference sequence). The CDR3 reads CASSPYPRGLADTEAFF. The CDR3 nucleotides are TGTGCCAGCAGCCCCTACCCCAGGGGGCTAGCGGACACTGAAGCTTTCTTT.

The CDR3 region is CASSLLVDLSLYF. CDR3 DNA: TGTGCCAGCAGTTTATTAGTGGACCTCAGTCTCTACTTC. The rearrangement joins TRBV28 to TRBJ2-7; D gene uncertain. Trimming cost V 1 base and J 13 bases, with 17 bases left between them. This CDR3 comprises 13 residues. Germline-derived CDR1 and CDR2 are MDHEN and SYDVKM.

The chain couples TRBV11-2 to TRBJ1-2; D is uncertain. V was clipped by 2 bases and J by 10 bases, with 17 bases between them. The CDR3 length is 14 residues. CDR1 is SGHAT and CDR2 is FQNNGV in the germline V gene. The CDR3 loop is CASSLYRGRSDYTF. DNA for the CDR3: TGTGCCAGCAGCTTATATCGAGGCAGGTCGGACTACACCTTC.

The rearrangement joins TRBV24-1 to TRBJ2-7; D ambiguous. Germline V gene sequence: CDR1 KGHDR, CDR2 SFDVKD. The CDR3 loop spans 12 amino acids. Trimming left V 0 bases short and J 7 bases short, with 6 bases between. The CDR3 is CATSDLNSEQYF. CDR3 nucleotides: TGTGCCACCAGTGATTTGAACAGTGAGCAGTACTTC.

This sequence joins TRBV12-5 and TRBJ1-4, with D unresolved. The CDR3 consists of 15 residues. Germline CDR1 is LGHNT and CDR2 is FRNRAP. Trimming took off 6 bases at V and 0 bases at J, with 11 bases between the two ends. CDR3: CASGASSTTNEKLFF. DNA of the CDR3: TGTGCTAGTGGGGCCAGCTCGACAACTAATGAAAAACTGTTTTTT.

The J gene is TRBJ1-3, the V gene TRBV19, with TRBD1 as a possible D gene (5 bases). The ends were cut back, 10 bases at V and 1 base at J, with 11 bases in the middle. CDR1 and CDR2 (germline): LNHDA, SQIVND (reference sequence). The CDR3 contains 13 residues. This CDR3 is CATRQFSGNTIYF. CDR3 coding DNA: TGTGCCACCCGACAGTTTTCTGGAAACACCATATATTTT. Filled out from reference TRBV19 and TRBJ1-3, the complete variable domain reads DGGITQSPKYLFRKEGQNVTLSCEQNLNHDAMYWYRQDPGQGLRLIYYSQIVNDFQKGDIAEGYSVSREKKESFPLTVTSAQKNPTAFYLCATRQFSGNTIYFGEGSWLTVV.

Concerning this clone: This sample also contains other DNA sequences that code for the same CDR3. The chain has TRBV18 and TRBJ2-2; the D is unclear. The CDR3 is 13 amino acids. V lost 1 base and J 3 bases, leaving 3 bases between the germline ends. The V gene's germline CDR1 is KGHSH and CDR2 LQKENI. The CDR3 loop reads CASSPQHTGELFF. The CDR3 coding sequence is TGTGCCAGCTCACCACAGCACACCGGGGAGCTGTTTTTT.

The chain links TRBV15 to TRBJ2-3, with D uncertain. The V end was cut by 1 base, the J end by 4 bases, with 6 bases between. The CDR3 has 13 residues. Germline assignment: CDR1 LNHNV and CDR2 YYDKDF (reference sequence). The CDR3 DNA follows: TGTGCCACCAGCAGAGTAGGAGCAGATACGCAGTATTTT. Residues: CATSRVGADTQYF.

The chain has TRBV13 and TRBJ1-4; D remains unclear. This CDR3 is built from 14 residues. Germline values: CDR1 PRHDT, CDR2 FYEKMQ (reference sequence). V was cut by 3 bases and J by 3 bases, with 8 bases left in between. Here the CDR3 reads CASSLRQANEKLFF. As DNA, the CDR3 is TGTGCCAGCAGCTTGCGGCAGGCTAATGAAAAACTGTTTTTT.

This chain uses TRBV5-4 with TRBJ2-2; 12 nucleotides agree with TRBD2. The J segment lost 3 bases and the V segment lost 1 base, leaving 4 bases of the junction unmatched. CDR3 length: 17 residues. Looked up from germline, CDR1 is SGHNT and CDR2 is YYREEE (reference sequence). The CDR3 nucleotides read TGTGCCAGCAGCTTGCGACTAGCGGGGGTCTACACCGGGGAGCTGTTTTTT. This sequence encodes CASSLRLAGVYTGELFF.

This chain links TRBV11-2 with TRBJ1-2; TRBD1 matches 10 bases. The germline V gene encodes CDR1 SGHAT and CDR2 FQNNGV. V was pared by 2 bases and J by 7 bases, with 10 bases of the junction left unmatched. The CDR3 loop spans 16 amino acids. The CDR3 DNA reads TGTGCCAGCAGCTTAAGTAGGGACAGGGGCGCAGTTGGCTACACCTTC. The encoded protein is CASSLSRDRGAVGYTF.

The V and J genes are TRBV27 and TRBJ2-1, with TRBD1 identical over 9 bases. The V and J ends lost 5 bases and 8 bases, in that order; junction bases with no gene match: 10. The germline V gene has CDR1 MNHEY and CDR2 SMNVEV (reference sequence). The CDR3 runs 15 residues. The CDR3 is CASSQPGQGIHEQFF. The CDR3 DNA follows: TGTGCCAGCAGTCAACCGGGACAGGGTATCCATGAGCAGTTCTTC.

The rearrangement uses TRBV5-1 and TRBJ1-1, with 8 bases identical to TRBD1. There are 15 residues in the CDR3. Germline CDR1 is SGHRS and CDR2 is YFSETQ. The junction had 6 bases not matched to a gene; V was cut back by 4 bases and J by 1 base. The DNA for the CDR3 is TGCGCCAGCAGCCCGGACAGGGCTAGGAACACTGAAGCTTTCTTT. Translation: CASSPDRARNTEAFF.

This clone appeared once. The chain employs TRBV6-5 and TRBJ2-7, with D possibly TRBD2 on 6 matching bases. Deletions cut 4 bases from V and 5 bases from J, with 12 bases between. This CDR3 contains 13 residues. Germline CDR1 and CDR2: MNHEY and SVGAGI. CDR3 DNA: TGTGCCAGCAGTTCTACTAGCTTCCACGAGCAGTACTTC. Translating gives CASSSTSFHEQYF.

This chain links TRBV9 with TRBJ1-2; TRBD1 matches 8 bases. Germline loops: CDR1 SGDLS, CDR2 YYNGEE. This CDR3 spans 16 amino acids. After removal of 3 bases from V and 5 bases from J, the junction contained 12 bases not matched to a gene. The CDR3 spells CASSAGTGLGVYGYTF. The CDR3 coding sequence is TGTGCCAGCAGCGCCGGGACAGGCCTGGGGGTTTATGGCTACACCTTC.

The rearrangement links TRBV5-1 to TRBJ1-6; 9 bases line up with TRBD1. There are 14 residues in the CDR3. V shed 4 bases, J shed 6 bases, and the junction held 2 bases outside the gene matches. The germline V gene encodes CDR1 SGHRS and CDR2 YFSETQ. The CDR3 protein is CASSPGQGNSPLHF. In DNA form, the CDR3 reads TGCGCCAGCAGCCCGGGACAGGGTAATTCACCCCTCCACTTT.

The chain couples TRBV2 to TRBJ1-6; D possibly corresponds to TRBD1 (6 bases). The germline gives CDR1 SNHLY, CDR2 FYNNEI. This CDR3 has 17 residues. Deletions cut 4 bases from V and 0 bases from J, with 13 bases between. The CDR3 DNA sequence: TGTGCCAGCAGTGGACAGGCTAGGAGCTCCTATAATTCACCCCTCCACTTT. This translates into CASSGQARSSYNSPLHF.

This clone has only a few counts. CDR3 DNA: TGTGCCAGCAGCCCTTTGGGGACAGGGGTGAGGGAGCAGTACTTC. Amino acid sequence: CASSPLGTGVREQYF. The chain joins TRBV7-9 to TRBJ2-7; 10 bases are a match to TRBD1. Germline lookup yields CDR1 SEHNR and CDR2 FQNEAQ (reference sequence). Trimming removed 5 bases from V and 7 bases from J; junction bases left unmatched: 11. The CDR3 runs 15 residues.

CDR3 nucleotides: TGTGCCAGCAGCTTGGGCGCTCCAGCGGGGGGGCTCGAGCAGTACTTC. Residues: CASSLGAPAGGLEQYF. This chain connects TRBV5-6 to TRBJ2-7; 10 nucleotides match TRBD2. There are 16 residues in the CDR3. After removal of 0 bases from V and 6 bases from J, the junction contained 9 bases not matched to a gene. Germline lookup yields CDR1 SGHDT and CDR2 YYEEEE. Full variable domain (rest looked up from reference TRBV5-6 and TRBJ2-7): DAGVTQSPTHLIKTRGQQVTLRCSPKSGHDTVSWYQQALGQGPQFIFQYYEEEERQRGNFPDRFSGHQFPNYSSELNVNALLLGDSALYLCASSLGAPAGGLEQYFGPGTRLTVT.

V and J are TRBV19 and TRBJ1-1; D remains ambiguous. Deletions cut 3 bases from V and 3 bases from J, with 11 bases between. In germline, CDR1 is LNHDA, CDR2 SQIVND (reference sequence). The CDR3 runs to 14 residues. The CDR3 bases are TGTGCCAGTAGTATTCCTTGGGAGTACACTGAAGCTTTCTTT. The encoded protein is CASSIPWEYTEAFF.

V is TRBV5-1 and J is TRBJ2-1; TRBD1 might be the D (5 bases). Deletions cut 4 bases from V and 7 bases from J, with 12 bases between. CDR3 length equals 13 residues. CDR1 SGHRS and CDR2 YFSETQ come from the germline V gene. Here the CDR3 DNA reads TGCGCCAGCAGCACGCAGGGCGTGAATGAGCAGTTCTTC. Amino acid sequence: CASSTQGVNEQFF.

The rearrangement links TRBV19 to TRBJ1-5; 7 bases map to TRBD1. This CDR3 has 15 residues. J lost 4 bases, V lost 7 bases, and 10 bases had no gene match. In germline, CDR1 is LNHDA, CDR2 SQIVND (reference sequence). The CDR3 loop is CASTPDRVANQPQHF. The CDR3 DNA is TGTGCCAGTACCCCTGACAGGGTTGCTAATCAGCCCCAGCATTTT. Filled out from reference TRBV19 and TRBJ1-5, the complete variable domain reads DGGITQSPKYLFRKEGQNVTLSCEQNLNHDAMYWYRQDPGQGLRLIYYSQIVNDFQKGDIAEGYSVSREKKESFPLTVTSAQKNPTAFYLCASTPDRVANQPQHFGDGTRLSIL.

The CDR3 nucleotides read TGTGCCAGCAGCCAAGTCCCGACAGGGAGCGGCTATGGCTACACCTTC. This translates into CASSQVPTGSGYGYTF. The rearrangement links TRBV3-1 (or the pseudogene TRBV3-2) to TRBJ1-2; 7 positions agree with TRBD1. Germline lookup yields CDR1 LGHDT and CDR2 YNNKEL (reference sequence). The CDR3 loop spans 16 amino acids. The J segment lost 4 bases and the V segment lost 1 base, leaving 9 bases of the junction unmatched.

The rearrangement links TRBV5-4 to TRBJ1-2, with 7 bases fitting TRBD1. Germline lookup yields CDR1 SGHNT and CDR2 YYREEE (reference sequence). The trim removed 4 bases at V and 0 bases at J, leaving 9 bases unmatched. This CDR3 is 16 amino acids long. The chain's CDR3 is CASSRQGIRANYGYTF. Here the CDR3 DNA reads TGTGCCAGCAGCCGACAGGGAATCAGGGCTAACTATGGCTACACCTTC.

The chain carries TRBV6-1 and TRBJ1-2, with 10 bases matching TRBD1. Germline trimming cut 2 bases from V and 3 bases from J; bases unmatched to any gene: 3. Germline V gene lookup returns CDR1 MNHNS and CDR2 SASEGT. This CDR3 has 15 residues. The CDR3 nucleotides read TGTGCCAGCAGTGAAATGACAGGGGGCTACTATGGCTACACCTTC. It is translated as CASSEMTGGYYGYTF.

This chain joins TRBV4-3 and TRBJ2-1, with D hard to call. V was clipped by 3 bases and J by 10 bases, with 13 bases between them. The CDR3 extends over 13 amino acids. Germline V gene data show CDR1 as LGHNA and CDR2 as YSLEER. The CDR3 spells CASSHTVDGEQFF. The CDR3 DNA reads as TGCGCCAGCAGCCATACGGTCGACGGCGAGCAGTTCTTC.

The chain recombines TRBV25-1 with TRBJ1-3; D is possibly TRBD1 (6 bases). The length of the CDR3 is 15 residues. CDR1 and CDR2 (germline): MGHDK, SYGVNS. The V and J ends lost 4 bases and 0 bases respectively, with 10 bases between them. CDR3 residues: CASSVTGPSGNTIYF. CDR3 sequence (DNA): TGTGCCAGCAGTGTTACAGGGCCCTCTGGAAACACCATATATTTT.